Below are 14 T cell receptor beta chains sequenced from a single sample in a study of human T cells and chemical hapten exposure (dated by TCRdb to about 2021). The library was produced with RACE. Instrument used: NextSeq 500. The public reads were quality trimmed at Q25 with fastp and then assembled into clones with MiXCR by TCRdb, keeping productive beta chains. Identical CDR3 proteins give one entry, which carries the most common genes and DNA. The sample table records around 120,000 distinct CDR3 sequences; 11% of these occur just once. Under 4.5% of the sample is held by the ten biggest clonotypes. This specimen's time point label, per the study, means: patch test 1, 2 weeks after DPC sensitization. The label giving this sample's treatment or condition can be read as: therapeutic diphenylcyclopropenone sensitization with weekly scalp DPC. The sample in question was whole blood, obtained in connection with sensitization to the hapten diphenylcyclopropenone (DPC). These receptors were obtained from a woman in her thirties or forties with alopecia areata. Some clones in this sample may be carry-over from other donors' samples.

The chain uses TRBV6-5 and TRBJ2-7, with TRBD1 matching over 10 bases. Losses at the gene ends were 6 bases for V and 6 bases for J; bases not matched to a gene: 8. There are 14 residues in the CDR3. The V gene's germline CDR1 is MNHEY and CDR2 SVGAGI. This CDR3 is CASRTGTGVVEQYF. The CDR3 bases are TGTGCCAGCAGGACCGGGACAGGGGTTGTCGAGCAGTACTTC.

This clonotype was seen repeatedly, ten times or more. V is TRBV10-3 and J is TRBJ1-5, with a tentative D call TRBD1 (5 bases). CDR3 length: 15 residues. CDR1 and CDR2 from the germline V gene are ENHRY and SYGVKD. Deletions cut 5 bases from V and 2 bases from J, with 13 bases between. The CDR3, as DNA: TGTGCCATCAGTCCGGAGGGAGGGGGCAATCAGCCCCAGCATTTT. Translated: CAISPEGGGNQPQHF.

This clonotype was counted many times. The rearrangement uses TRBV20-1 and TRBJ2-3; 8 bases agree with TRBD2. After removal of 5 bases from V and 2 bases from J, the junction contained 9 bases not matched to a gene. Germline CDR1 and CDR2: DFQATT and SNEGSKA (reference sequence). This CDR3 is 15 amino acids long. The DNA for the CDR3 is TGCAGTGCTTACTCGAGGACTAGCCTCACAGATACGCAGTATTTT. Translation: CSAYSRTSLTDTQYF.

V and J are TRBV6-5 and TRBJ2-1; 11 positions match TRBD2. Germline V lookup: CDR1 MNHEY, CDR2 SVGAGI. The CDR3 is 14 amino acids. Losses at the gene ends were 10 bases for V and 6 bases for J; bases not matched to a gene: 8. Here the CDR3 reads CATDRLAGLNEQFF. CDR3 coding DNA: TGTGCCACGGATCGACTAGCGGGGCTCAATGAGCAGTTCTTC.

In its sample, this clonotype was seen a few times. The CDR3 reads CASSFGTSGYNEQFF. The CDR3 bases are TGTGCCAGCAGTTTCGGGACTAGCGGGTACAATGAGCAGTTCTTC. The chain couples TRBV28 to TRBJ2-1; TRBD2 matches 12 bases. The CDR3 covers 15 residues. The V gene's germline CDR1 is MDHEN and CDR2 SYDVKM. J lost 4 bases, V lost 3 bases, and 1 base had no gene match.

This clonotype has ten or more counts. The chain is built from TRBV3-1 and TRBJ2-6; maybe TRBD1 (7 bases). V was trimmed by 3 bases and J by 4 bases, leaving 16 bases between them. CDR3 length equals 17 residues. Germline values: CDR1 LGHDT, CDR2 YNNKEL (reference sequence). The CDR3 region is CASSQRDSLAGANVLTF. CDR3 nucleotide sequence: TGTGCCAGCAGCCAGCGGGACAGCCTCGCAGGGGCCAACGTCCTGACTTTC.

This rearrangement joins TRBV6-2 or TRBV6-3 to TRBJ1-2; TRBD1 agrees at 7 bases. Losses at the gene ends were 1 base for V and 7 bases for J; bases not matched to a gene: 6. This CDR3 is 14 amino acids long. Germline values: CDR1 MNHEY, CDR2 SVGEGT. CDR3 sequence reads: CASSYFTGARGYTF. CDR3 sequence (DNA): TGTGCCAGCAGTTACTTCACAGGGGCGCGTGGCTACACCTTC.

The chain carries TRBV6-2 or TRBV6-3 and TRBJ1-5, with TRBD1 as a possible D gene (6 bases). From germline, CDR1 is MNHEY and CDR2 SVGEGT. The germline V and J ends were trimmed by 7 bases and 5 bases, with 12 bases remaining between them. The CDR3 runs 13 residues. CDR3: CASTMGGHQPQHF. CDR3 sequence (DNA): TGTGCCAGCACTATGGGGGGGCATCAGCCCCAGCATTTT.

This clonotype was seen a few times. The V gene is TRBV2, the J gene TRBJ1-4, with unresolved D. The CDR3 loop spans 15 amino acids. Trimming took 0 bases from V and 7 from J, leaving 12 bases between them. Germline lookup yields CDR1 SNHLY and CDR2 FYNNEI. The CDR3: CASSEARIPGEKLFF. The CDR3 DNA reads as TGTGCCAGCAGTGAAGCGCGCATACCGGGTGAAAAACTGTTTTTT.

This clonotype has a handful of counts. The chain recombines TRBV23-1 with TRBJ2-7, with D perhaps matching TRBD1 or TRBD2 (6 bases each). TRBV23-1 has ORF status, its function being uncertain. The germline V and J ends were trimmed by 3 bases and 4 bases, with 16 bases remaining between them. CDR3 length: 15 residues. CDR3 sequence (DNA): TGCGCCAGCAGTCACCTACGGGGGCGAACTTACGAGCAGTACTTC. The encoded protein is CASSHLRGRTYEQYF.

This clonotype showed up just a few times. The gene calls are TRBV27 and TRBJ1-2; the match to TRBD1 covers 7 bases. This CDR3 comprises 13 residues. Germline loops: CDR1 MNHEY, CDR2 SMNVEV (reference sequence). Losses at the gene ends were 11 bases for V and 4 bases for J; bases not matched to a gene: 10. CDR3 DNA: TGTGCCTCGACCAGGGGGGGCGCCTATGGCTACACCTTC. Its translation: CASTRGGAYGYTF.

V gene TRBV12-3 or TRBV12-4 combines with J gene TRBJ2-1; the D call may be TRBD1 or TRBD2 (5 bases each). V lost 7 bases, J lost 10 bases, and 17 bases lay in between. The length of the CDR3 is 13 residues. The CDR3 DNA reads as TGTGCCAGCACCTTCTCTCCGGGGCAGGAGCAGTTCTTC. Its protein product is CASTFSPGQEQFF.

This clonotype was seen only a few times. The chain uses TRBV3-1 and TRBJ1-2, with 11 bases identical to TRBD1. Germline V gives CDR1 LGHDT, CDR2 YNNKEL (reference sequence). After removal of 4 bases from V and 4 bases from J, the junction contained 5 bases not matched to a gene. The CDR3 spans 15 residues. CDR3: CASSPGTGGFYGYTF. DNA of the CDR3: TGTGCCAGCAGCCCCGGGACAGGGGGATTCTATGGCTACACCTTC.

The chain combines TRBV10-3 with TRBJ1-2; 7 bases align to TRBD1. In germline, CDR1 is ENHRY, CDR2 SYGVKD. The CDR3 sequence is 16 residues long. V shed 0 bases and J 4 bases; nucleotides not matched to a gene: 8. The DNA for the CDR3 is TGTGCCATCAGTGAGTCGAAGGCGGACAGGTTCTATGGCTACACCTTC. Translating gives CAISESKADRFYGYTF.